A single sample is the source of the 12 T cell receptor beta chains below, sequenced in a study of CD8+ T cells in alopecia areata. The sequencing template was cDNA reverse transcribed from extracted RNA. The data were produced by immunoSEQ multiplex PCR, yet TCRdb's version contains in-frame clones alone and is incomplete. Found here are some 120,000 clones, approximately 58% of them singletons; the top ten hold 4.5%. The sample here was CD4+ T cells sorted from blood, taken at week 0. All receptors derive from a human donor with alopecia areata.

This clone was counted a few times. V usage is TRBV7-9 and J usage is TRBJ2-5; the D is unclear. The ends were cut back, 5 bases at V and 2 bases at J, with 12 bases in the middle. The CDR3 is 14 amino acids. From germline, CDR1 is SEHNR and CDR2 FQNEAQ (reference sequence). CDR3 DNA sequence: TGTGCCAGCAGCCCTACGGCAGATCAAGAGACCCAGTACTTC. Translation: CASSPTADQETQYF. The full variable domain, its missing parts supplied by reference TRBV7-9 and TRBJ2-5, is DTGVSQNPRHKITKRGQNVTFRCDPISEHNRLYWYRQTLGQGPEFLTYFQNEAQLEKSRLLSDRFSAERPKGSFSTLEIQRTEQGDSAMYLCASSPTADQETQYFGPGTRLLVL.

J is TRBJ2-1 and V is TRBV4-1; TRBD2 aligns across 9 bases. Germline loops: CDR1 MGHRA, CDR2 YSYEKL. With 4 bases clipped from V and 6 bases from J, the junction kept 13 bases outside the gene matches. The CDR3 is 17 amino acids. The CDR3 coding sequence is TGCGCCAGCAGCCCCCAGGAACATTGGCGGGGGGGCAATGAGCAGTTCTTC. This translates into CASSPQEHWRGGNEQFF.

This clone was seen more than once but under ten times. The V call is TRBV7-9, the J call TRBJ2-5; D uncertain. Germline CDR1 reads SEHNR; CDR2 reads FQNEAQ (reference sequence). V lost 1 base and J 11 bases, leaving 11 bases between the germline ends. This CDR3 contains 12 residues. The CDR3 loop is CASSLGPPKQYF. CDR3 sequence (DNA): TGTGCCAGCAGCTTAGGGCCCCCGAAGCAGTACTTC.

In its sample, this clone was seen a few times. The rearrangement joins TRBV6-6 to TRBJ2-5; 7 bases agree with TRBD2. This CDR3 is 15 amino acids long. V gave up 2 bases and J gave up 0 bases; unmatched junction bases: 3. In germline, CDR1 is MNHNY, CDR2 SVGAGI (reference sequence). The CDR3 DNA reads TGTGCCAGCAGTTACGGGGCGGGGGACCAAGAGACCCAGTACTTC. Its translation: CASSYGAGDQETQYF.

This clone was counted only a few times. The rearrangement joins TRBV7-9 to TRBJ2-1; TRBD2 matches at 13 bases. Germline values: CDR1 SEHNR, CDR2 FQNEAQ (reference sequence). The CDR3 is 17 residues long. Trimming cost V 8 bases and J 7 bases; bases outside gene matches: 14. DNA of the CDR3: TGTGCCAGCCGGGGACTAGCGGGGATGAGTGGGGAAAATGAGCAGTTCTTC. Its translation is CASRGLAGMSGENEQFF.

This clone is a singleton in its sample. The chain carries TRBV6-6 and TRBJ1-1, with D possibly being TRBD1 (5 bases). Germline loops: CDR1 MNHNY, CDR2 SVGAGI (reference sequence). Trimming removed 0 bases from V and 1 base from J, with 9 bases in between. This CDR3 region has 15 residues. CDR3 in DNA: TGTGCCAGCAGTTACTCCGGGACGGGGAACACTGAAGCTTTCTTT. Protein: CASSYSGTGNTEAFF.

J is TRBJ2-2 and V is TRBV9, with D perhaps matching TRBD1 (6 bases). Trimming cost V 3 bases and J 0 bases, with 9 bases left between them. The CDR3 is made up of 15 amino acids. Germline CDR1 SGDLS, CDR2 YYNGEE. For the CDR3, the DNA is TGTGCCAGCAGCGAGGGACATACGAACACCGGGGAGCTGTTTTTT. Translation gives CASSEGHTNTGELFF.

V and J are TRBV27 and TRBJ2-7; D may be TRBD1 (6 bases). With 3 bases removed from V and 6 bases from J, the gap between germline ends came to 18 bases. Germline assignment: CDR1 MNHEY and CDR2 SMNVEV (reference sequence). This CDR3 has 15 amino acids. The CDR3 nucleotides read TGTGCCAGCAGTTTTGGTCGACAGGTGTTCTCCGAGCAGTACTTC. Amino acids: CASSFGRQVFSEQYF.

The V call is TRBV5-4, the J call TRBJ2-7; D remains unclear. Germline V lookup: CDR1 SGHNT, CDR2 YYREEE (reference sequence). CDR3 length: 14 amino acids. V lost 0 bases, J lost 0 bases, and 7 bases lay in between. The CDR3 sequence: CASSLDRSSYEQYF. The CDR3 DNA is TGTGCCAGCAGCTTGGATAGGAGCTCCTACGAGCAGTACTTC.

J is TRBJ2-5 and V is TRBV5-6; no clear D. Germline CDR1 is SGHDT and CDR2 is YYEEEE. The CDR3 covers 15 residues. V lost 0 bases, J lost 2 bases, and 11 bases lay in between. CDR3 protein: CASSLGLGKQETQYF. DNA of the CDR3: TGTGCCAGCAGCTTGGGGCTCGGCAAACAAGAGACCCAGTACTTC. Using reference TRBV5-6 and TRBJ2-5 for the parts outside the CDR3, the full variable domain is DAGVTQSPTHLIKTRGQQVTLRCSPKSGHDTVSWYQQALGQGPQFIFQYYEEEERQRGNFPDRFSGHQFPNYSSELNVNALLLGDSALYLCASSLGLGKQETQYFGPGTRLLVL.

The chain has TRBV19 and TRBJ2-1; 10 nucleotides match TRBD1. The V gene end was trimmed by 2 bases and the J gene end by 6 bases; junction bases not matched to a gene: 7. CDR1 LNHDA and CDR2 SQIVND come from the germline V gene (reference sequence). The CDR3 sequence is 16 residues long. The CDR3 coding sequence is TGTGCCAGTAGTATATTAGGGGACAGGGGAGGCAATGAGCAGTTCTTC. It encodes CASSILGDRGGNEQFF.

The V and J genes are TRBV2 and TRBJ1-5, with no clear D. V shed 4 bases and J shed 4 bases, with 20 bases lying between them. The CDR3 extends over 17 amino acids. Germline CDR1 and CDR2: SNHLY and FYNNEI. The CDR3 bases are TGTGCCAGCAGTGTCCATAGTGGGCAAAGGCAAAATCAGCCCCAGCATTTT. Its protein is CASSVHSGQRQNQPQHF.